The source of this T cell receptor beta chain is a study of CD8+ T cells in alopecia areata. Study context: Oral tofacitinib (5 to 10 mg twice daily) was administered to treated patients. Study-level results: Patients shared TCRs less clearly than mice did, possibly for HLA-related reasons. Clonality exceeded that of normal scalp in lesional scalp, most notably in alopecia totalis/universalis.

Extracted from the samples, RNA was reverse transcribed into cDNA to serve as the sequencing template. Assay used: immunoSEQ multiplex PCR; TCRdb lists only in-frame clones, some missing. The table lists over 200,000 clones, about three fifths of them singletons. With respect to this clone: Its antigen is unknown.

In germline, CDR1 is GTSNPN, CDR2 SVGIG (reference sequence). The CDR3 spans 12 residues. Trimming removed 3 bases from V and 4 bases from J; junction bases left unmatched: 2. The sequencing here drew on CD4+ T cells sorted from blood, taken at week 0. The chain carries TRBV30 and TRBJ1-1; 7 nucleotides match TRBD1. The receptor was isolated from a human donor with alopecia areata. CDR3 nucleotides: TGTGCCTGGAGGACAGGGACCACTGAAGCTTTCTTT. Translated, it gives CAWRTGTTEAFF.